The 30 T cell receptor beta chains reported below all come from one sample, sequenced in a study of T cell repertoires in cytomegalovirus infection. No cognate antigen is known for these TCRs. TCRdb fed the reads into MiXCR, producing one record per CDR3 protein. The table has around 310,000 distinct CDR3 sequences, almost 30% seen once. The sequencing used cultured PBMCs, collected from culture after CMV antigen stimulation. These receptors all come from a human donor in good health (CMV status not recorded). Some clones in this sample may be carry-over from other donors' samples.

This clonotype was counted between two and nine times. This chain connects TRBV11-2 to TRBJ2-3; 7 bases line up with TRBD1. Germline trimming cut 4 bases from V and 7 bases from J; bases unmatched to any gene: 17. This CDR3 comprises 17 residues. From germline, CDR1 is SGHAT and CDR2 FQNNGV. This CDR3 is CASSSMVTGAQGYTQYF. In DNA, the CDR3 is TGTGCCAGCAGCTCCATGGTCACAGGGGCGCAGGGATATACGCAGTATTTT.

This clonotype was found many times. V is TRBV6-2 or TRBV6-3 and J is TRBJ2-3; TRBD2 is a possible D gene (6 bases). The V gene's germline CDR1 is MNHEY and CDR2 SVGEGT. The CDR3 is 14 amino acids. With 6 bases removed from V and 4 bases from J, the gap between germline ends came to 14 bases. The chain's CDR3 is CASSRTGGADTQYF. CDR3 nucleotide sequence: TGTGCCAGCAGCCGCACCGGGGGAGCAGATACGCAGTATTTT.

This clonotype was counted ten times or more. This chain links TRBV7-8 with TRBJ2-2; TRBD2 agrees at 13 bases. With V trimmed by 5 bases and J by 5 bases, 11 bases remained unmatched. The CDR3 covers 18 residues. In germline, CDR1 is SGHVS, CDR2 FQNEAQ. CDR3 sequence (DNA): TGTGCCAGCAGCCCCCGTGAAACTAGCGGGAGGGTTACCGGGGAGCTGTTTTTT. Protein sequence: CASSPRETSGRVTGELFF.

The chain uses TRBV11-2 and TRBJ1-5; D may be TRBD1 (5 bases). The germline V gene encodes CDR1 SGHAT and CDR2 FQNNGV. V dropped 5 bases and J dropped 2 bases, with 13 bases sitting between them. The CDR3 consists of 15 residues. For the CDR3, the DNA is TGTGCCAGCAGCGCGGGGGAGCGGCGCAATCAGCCCCAGCATTTT. Its translation: CASSAGERRNQPQHF.

The chain joins TRBV7-2 to TRBJ1-1; TRBD1 matches at 7 bases. This CDR3 contains 14 residues. Germline CDR1 SGHTA, CDR2 FQGNSA. V shed 5 bases and J 4 bases; nucleotides not matched to a gene: 7. For the CDR3, the DNA is TGTGCCAGCAGCCAAGGACAGGTCAGCACTGAAGCTTTCTTT. Protein sequence: CASSQGQVSTEAFF.

This clonotype appeared a few times. The chain carries TRBV5-1 and TRBJ2-1, with TRBD2 matching 11 bases. The V and J ends lost 0 bases and 0 bases, in that order; junction bases with no gene match: 8. From germline, CDR1 is SGHRS and CDR2 YFSETQ. This CDR3 has 19 amino acids. The CDR3 spells CASSLVAGGLLVSYNEQFF. CDR3 in DNA: TGCGCCAGCAGCTTGGTAGCGGGAGGGCTCCTAGTCTCCTACAATGAGCAGTTCTTC.

V gene TRBV12-3 or TRBV12-4 combines with J gene TRBJ2-1; D is unclear. The V gene lost 1 base and the J gene lost 3 bases, with 7 bases spanning the gap. The length of the CDR3 is 14 residues. The CDR3 protein is CASSLVLGYNEQFF. The CDR3 DNA follows: TGTGCCAGCAGTTTAGTCTTGGGCTACAATGAGCAGTTCTTC.

This clonotype was observed a few times. The rearrangement joins TRBV27 to TRBJ1-1; 10 bases line up with TRBD1. The CDR3 length is 14 residues. Germline assignment: CDR1 MNHEY and CDR2 SMNVEV (reference sequence). Trimming cost V 5 bases and J 4 bases; bases outside gene matches: 4. The CDR3 is CASSPDRGLTEAFF. The CDR3, as DNA: TGTGCCAGCAGTCCTGACAGGGGGCTCACTGAAGCTTTCTTT.

The gene calls are TRBV29-1 and TRBJ1-1; 7 bases match TRBD1. The CDR3 sequence is 14 residues long. Per germline, CDR1 SQVTM and CDR2 ANQGSEA. The ends lost 6 bases at V and 1 base at J; junction bases unmatched: 8. CDR3 loop: CSVTGRITNTEAFF. CDR3 DNA: TGCAGCGTGACAGGGCGGATAACGAACACTGAAGCTTTCTTT.

The rearrangement uses TRBV6-4 and TRBJ2-7; TRBD2 matches at 10 bases. The CDR3 is 15 residues long. V gave up 2 bases and J gave up 4 bases; unmatched junction bases: 5. Germline CDR1 reads MRHNA; CDR2 reads SNTAGT. CDR3 in amino acids: CASSDELAGVYEQYF. CDR3 bases: TGTGCCAGCAGTGACGAGCTAGCGGGAGTGTACGAGCAGTACTTC.

The gene calls are TRBV7-8 and TRBJ2-7; no definite D call. The V end was cut by 0 bases, the J end by 6 bases, with 12 bases between. The germline V gene encodes CDR1 SGHVS and CDR2 FQNEAQ. CDR3 length equals 14 residues. As DNA, the CDR3 is TGTGCCAGCAGCTTAGCCGGTCTCTGGGGCGAGCAGTACTTC. Translating it yields CASSLAGLWGEQYF.

This clonotype occurred a few times. V gene TRBV7-2 combines with J gene TRBJ2-5; D unclear. The V gene's germline CDR1 is SGHTA and CDR2 FQGNSA. The CDR3 totals 13 residues. V gave up 5 bases and J gave up 4 bases, with 11 bases separating them. The CDR3 here is CASSQQWVETQYF. Written as DNA, the CDR3 is TGTGCCAGCAGCCAGCAATGGGTAGAGACCCAGTACTTC.

This chain connects TRBV27 to TRBJ2-5; 16 bases are shared with TRBD2. V dropped 6 bases and J dropped 0; count of bases not matched to a gene: 1. From germline, CDR1 is MNHEY and CDR2 SMNVEV (reference sequence). The CDR3 covers 16 residues. The CDR3, as DNA: TGTGCCAGCAGGGGACTAGCGGGAGGGAACCAAGAGACCCAGTACTTC. Protein product: CASRGLAGGNQETQYF.

The chain combines TRBV7-3 with TRBJ2-1; 9 positions match TRBD2. The junction had 5 bases not matched to a gene; V was cut back by 2 bases and J by 6 bases. The CDR3 is 15 amino acids. Per germline, CDR1 SGHTA and CDR2 FQGTGA. CDR3 protein: CASSLRGGAGNEQFF. The CDR3 DNA reads as TGTGCCAGCAGCTTACGCGGGGGGGCCGGCAATGAGCAGTTCTTC.

The rearrangement links TRBV7-9 to TRBJ1-4; D call uncertain. Trimming removed 4 bases at V and 5 bases at J, with 11 bases between. The length of the CDR3 is 14 residues. Germline CDR1 and CDR2: SEHNR and FQNEAQ (reference sequence). CDR3 loop: CASSSATTNEKLFF. CDR3 bases: TGTGCCAGCAGCTCAGCGACGACAAATGAAAAACTGTTTTTT.

The V call is TRBV20-1, the J call TRBJ2-5; the D call may be TRBD1 or TRBD2 (5 bases each). Germline V gene lookup returns CDR1 DFQATT and CDR2 SNEGSKA (reference sequence). The CDR3 totals 13 residues. Trimming pared 6 bases from V and 5 bases from J, leaving 16 bases between. CDR3 sequence: CSAGQGARETQYF. CDR3 coding DNA: TGCAGTGCCGGCCAGGGAGCACGGGAGACCCAGTACTTC.

The table lists this clonotype with a few counts. The chain has TRBV30 and TRBJ2-5; possibly TRBD1 or TRBD2 for D (5 bases each). This CDR3 region has 13 residues. Looked up from germline, CDR1 is GTSNPN and CDR2 is SVGIG (reference sequence). Trimming cost V 1 base and J 5 bases, with 11 bases left between them. CDR3 protein: CAWSGLGGETQYF. The CDR3 DNA reads as TGTGCCTGGAGTGGTCTTGGGGGTGAGACCCAGTACTTC.

V gene TRBV29-1 combines with J gene TRBJ2-7; 7 bases map to TRBD1. CDR3 length equals 14 residues. J was trimmed by 0 bases and V by 5 bases; bases with no gene match: 7. CDR1 is SQVTM, CDR2 ANQGSEA, per germline. CDR3: CSVRDRAISYEQYF. CDR3 nucleotides: TGCAGCGTTCGTGACAGGGCAATCTCCTACGAGCAGTACTTC.

The chain joins TRBV10-3 to TRBJ2-7; 8 nucleotides align to TRBD1. Per the germline V gene, CDR1 is ENHRY and CDR2 is SYGVKD. J lost 4 bases, V lost 10 bases, and 9 bases had no gene match. This CDR3 has 13 amino acids. CDR3 DNA: TGTGCCACCACCGGGACAGGAGGTTACGAGCAGTACTTC. Residues: CATTGTGGYEQYF.

The chain links TRBV10-3 to TRBJ1-1, with no clear D. This CDR3 has 13 amino acids. CDR1 is ENHRY and CDR2 is SYGVKD in the germline V gene. V lost 6 bases, J lost 3 bases, and 11 bases lay in between. The CDR3 DNA sequence: TGTGCCATCAGATCACCGGTGGACACTGAAGCTTTCTTT. It yields the protein CAIRSPVDTEAFF.

The sample holds many counts of this clonotype. This chain joins TRBV7-8 and TRBJ2-7; D call uncertain. The germline V gene encodes CDR1 SGHVS and CDR2 FQNEAQ. The CDR3 has 14 amino acids. V was trimmed by 1 base and J by 2 bases, leaving 9 bases between them. CDR3 protein: CASSLEVGTYEQYF. CDR3 in DNA: TGTGCCAGCAGCTTAGAGGTCGGCACCTACGAGCAGTACTTC.

The genes are TRBV7-9 and TRBJ2-3; 11 bases agree with TRBD1. The CDR3 sequence is 17 residues long. The V gene end was trimmed by 5 bases and the J gene end by 2 bases; junction bases not matched to a gene: 9. CDR1 SEHNR and CDR2 FQNEAQ come from the germline V gene (reference sequence). The CDR3 DNA reads as TGTGCCAGCAGCCGACCTCGTGGACAGGGGGCCACAGATACGCAGTATTTT. This encodes CASSRPRGQGATDTQYF.

The chain couples TRBV12-3 or TRBV12-4 to TRBJ1-1; TRBD1 matches at 7 bases. Trimming took 7 bases from V and 0 from J; bases not matched to a gene: 5. CDR3 length: 14 residues. The CDR3 sequence is CASNMGQLNTEAFF. CDR3 in DNA: TGTGCCAGCAACATGGGACAGCTGAACACTGAAGCTTTCTTT.

V is TRBV19 and J is TRBJ1-2; possible D gene TRBD1, 6 bases. Germline loops: CDR1 LNHDA, CDR2 SQIVND (reference sequence). Trimming took off 0 bases at V and 2 bases at J, with 13 bases between the two ends. The CDR3 contains 16 residues. The CDR3 coding sequence is TGTGCCAGTAGTATAGATCTCACGGGACAAAACTATGGCTACACCTTC. This codes for CASSIDLTGQNYGYTF.

The chain has TRBV7-2 and TRBJ2-5, with TRBD2 matching over 8 bases. Losses at the gene ends were 5 bases for V and 5 bases for J; bases not matched to a gene: 13. CDR1 is SGHTA, CDR2 FQGNSA, per germline. This CDR3 has 16 amino acids. The CDR3 loop reads CASSLGIGRAGETQYF. As DNA, the CDR3 is TGTGCCAGCAGCCTGGGAATCGGGAGGGCCGGGGAGACCCAGTACTTC.

The genes are TRBV19 and TRBJ2-1; the D is unclear. There are 16 residues in the CDR3. The V and J ends lost 3 bases and 8 bases respectively, with 20 bases between them. Germline assignment: CDR1 LNHDA and CDR2 SQIVND (reference sequence). In DNA form, the CDR3 reads TGTGCCAGTAGTATCTTTAGTGGGGTTGCCGGCTATGAGCAGTTCTTC. Encoded protein: CASSIFSGVAGYEQFF.

This clonotype turned up a few times. J is TRBJ2-3 and V is TRBV4-2; D call uncertain. CDR3 length: 14 amino acids. V shed 7 bases and J shed 1 base, with 12 bases lying between them. The germline gives CDR1 LGHNA, CDR2 YNFKEQ. The CDR3 DNA reads as TGTGCCAGCACCCTGGTTGGAGGCACAGATACGCAGTATTTT. This gives the protein CASTLVGGTDTQYF.

The table lists this clonotype with a few counts. The chain couples TRBV20-1 to TRBJ1-1, with D hard to call. CDR1 is DFQATT and CDR2 is SNEGSKA in the germline V gene (reference sequence). Trimming stripped 6 bases from V and 0 bases from J, with 23 bases between. This CDR3 contains 17 residues. The CDR3 region has the DNA TGCAGTGCCGCGTCAAGGTCGAGAATTACTATGAACACTGAAGCTTTCTTT. It specifies CSAASRSRITMNTEAFF.

This chain links TRBV2 with TRBJ2-7, with TRBD1 identical over 8 bases. The CDR3 spans 14 residues. In germline, CDR1 is SNHLY, CDR2 FYNNEI. V was pared by 5 bases and J by 11 bases, with 14 bases of the junction left unmatched. CDR3 sequence: CASSIDYDRGQEYF. Here the CDR3 DNA reads TGTGCCAGCAGTATAGACTACGACAGGGGCCAAGAGTACTTC.

This clonotype was seen only a few times. This chain connects TRBV13 to TRBJ1-2, with unresolved D. The CDR3 is 17 amino acids. Germline-derived CDR1 and CDR2 are PRHDT and FYEKMQ (reference sequence). V lost 5 bases, J lost 3 bases, and 22 bases lay in between. CDR3: CASSEGNSPAPHYGYTF. The CDR3 coding sequence is TGTGCCAGCAGCGAGGGAAACAGCCCCGCGCCCCACTATGGCTACACCTTC.